This T cell receptor beta chain was identified during a study of blood T cell repertoires in COVID-19. The germline V gene encodes CDR1 MNHEY and CDR2 SVGEGT. Losses at the gene ends were 0 bases for V and 4 bases for J; bases not matched to a gene: 2. The CDR3 length is 14 residues. Repertoires were generated with immunoSEQ multiplex PCR, while TCRdb's copy carries only in-frame clones and drops some. The repertoire holds around 300,000 clones, with approximately 90% as singletons. The chain links TRBV6-2 or TRBV6-3 to TRBJ1-2, with 7 bases matching TRBD1. Source material: peripheral blood. This TCR came from a woman in her twenties or thirties with COVID-19, enrolled during active disease. The CDR3 DNA reads TGTGCCAGCAGTTACTCGAGGGACAGCTATGGCTACACCTTC. Its translation is CASSYSRDSYGYTF.